Presented here are 27 T cell receptor beta chains from one specimen sequenced in a study of blood T cell repertoires in COVID-19. Sequencing was performed with immunoSEQ multiplex PCR; in TCRdb, only in-frame clones are kept and a portion is missing. The sample holds about 490,000 clones, 70% to 90% seen once. Sequenced: peripheral blood. These receptor sequences come from a human donor in a cohort sampled during active COVID-19.

This clone was found once. The chain links TRBV5-8 to TRBJ2-6; tentatively, D is TRBD1 (6 bases). The V and J ends lost 8 bases and 2 bases respectively, with 11 bases between them. In germline, CDR1 is SGHTS, CDR2 YDEGEE. The CDR3 extends over 14 amino acids. Written as DNA, the CDR3 is TGTGCCAGTCATACAGGGACTGGGGCCAACGTCCTGACTTTC. Protein product: CASHTGTGANVLTF.

The chain has TRBV5-1 and TRBJ2-2, with a possible D match to TRBD1 (6 bases). V lost 4 bases, J lost 8 bases, and 9 bases lay in between. Germline V gene data show CDR1 as SGHRS and CDR2 as YFSETQ. This CDR3 comprises 12 residues. CDR3 protein: CASSEGQGELFF. The CDR3 nucleotides read TGCGCCAGCAGCGAGGGACAAGGGGAGCTGTTTTTT. Full variable domain (missing parts from reference TRBV5-1 and TRBJ2-2): KAGVTQTPRYLIKTRGQQVTLSCSPISGHRSVSWYQQTPGQGLQFLFEYFSETQRNKGNFPGRFSGRQFSNSRSEMNVSTLELGDSALYLCASSEGQGELFFGEGSRLTVL.

The chain recombines TRBV19 with TRBJ1-3; 7 bases match TRBD1. The trim removed 1 base at V and 3 bases at J, leaving 6 bases unmatched. This CDR3 comprises 16 residues. Germline V lookup: CDR1 LNHDA, CDR2 SQIVND (reference sequence). CDR3 nucleotide sequence: TGTGCCAGTAGTATAGCTTCCGGGACAGTTGGAAACACCATATATTTT. This encodes CASSIASGTVGNTIYF.

This clone showed up just once. The V call is TRBV29-1, the J call TRBJ1-1, with D hard to call. The CDR3 has 13 residues. With 1 base removed from V and 1 base from J, the gap between germline ends came to 7 bases. Germline CDR1 is SQVTM and CDR2 is ANQGSEA. Here the CDR3 DNA reads TGCAGCGTTGAAGTACAGTCGAACACTGAAGCTTTCTTT. Translating it yields CSVEVQSNTEAFF.

The genes are TRBV7-2 and TRBJ2-1, with TRBD2 matching 8 bases. Germline V lookup: CDR1 SGHTA, CDR2 FQGNSA. J gave up 5 bases and V 6 bases, and 9 bases lay outside the gene matches. The length of the CDR3 is 15 residues. CDR3 coding DNA: TGTGCCAGCAGTCAATCTGGGACTAGGGACAATGAGCAGTTCTTC. It is translated as CASSQSGTRDNEQFF.

V is TRBV11-2 and J is TRBJ1-2; 8 nucleotides match TRBD1. This CDR3 has 16 residues. V lost 1 base, J lost 0 bases, and 4 bases stayed unmatched. Germline CDR1 SGHAT, CDR2 FQNNGV. The CDR3 loop is CASSLGTGSSNYGYTF. In DNA, the CDR3 is TGTGCCAGCAGCTTAGGGACAGGGTCCTCTAACTATGGCTACACCTTC.

Concerning this clone: This sample includes further DNA sequences coding for the same CDR3. The rearrangement uses TRBV6-5 and TRBJ2-7, with 7 bases lining up with TRBD1. From germline, CDR1 is MNHEY and CDR2 SVGAGI. This CDR3 is built from 16 residues. V shed 0 bases and J 4 bases; nucleotides not matched to a gene: 9. CDR3 region: CASSYSRQGGTYEQYF. In DNA form, the CDR3 reads TGTGCCAGCAGTTACTCCCGACAGGGCGGCACGTACGAGCAGTACTTC.

The chain is built from TRBV28 and TRBJ2-1; 8 positions match TRBD2. This CDR3 is 15 amino acids long. From germline, CDR1 is MDHEN and CDR2 SYDVKM. The V segment lost 3 bases and the J segment 4 bases; nucleotides outside the gene matches: 5. The CDR3 loop is CASSLSSGVYNEQFF. CDR3 bases: TGTGCCAGCAGTTTGAGTAGCGGGGTTTACAATGAGCAGTTCTTC.

This chain joins TRBV18 and TRBJ1-1, with D hard to call. The germline V gene has CDR1 KGHSH and CDR2 LQKENI. Trimming took off 4 bases at V and 1 base at J, with 16 bases between the two ends. CDR3 length: 16 residues. CDR3 coding DNA: TGTGCCAGCTCACTTCGGGAGGGCAGCTCGAACACTGAAGCTTTCTTT. It codes for CASSLREGSSNTEAFF.

The CDR3 loop is CASSITEEAFF. Here the CDR3 DNA reads TGTGCCAGTAGTATTACAGAAGAAGCTTTCTTT. The chain couples TRBV19 to TRBJ1-1, with unresolved D. The V end was cut by 3 bases, the J end by 8 bases, with 7 bases between. The germline CDR1 and CDR2 sequences are LNHDA and SQIVND (reference sequence). The CDR3 runs to 11 residues.

CDR3 coding DNA: TGTGCCAGCAGCCTTTTAGGACAGCAGAATCAGCCCCAGCATTTT. The encoded protein is CASSLLGQQNQPQHF. The gene calls are TRBV6-6 and TRBJ1-5; a possible D gene is TRBD1 (6 bases). The V and J ends lost 6 bases and 4 bases respectively, with 16 bases between them. Germline V gene lookup returns CDR1 MNHNY and CDR2 SVGAGI (reference sequence). The CDR3 extends over 15 amino acids.

The chain couples TRBV6-5 to TRBJ1-2; unclear D gene. Trimming took off 0 bases at V and 3 bases at J, with 11 bases between the two ends. Germline CDR1 is MNHEY and CDR2 is SVGAGI. The CDR3 loop spans 15 amino acids. CDR3 nucleotides: TGTGCCAGCAGTTACTCAGCGGGCATTGACTATGGCTACACCTTC. As protein: CASSYSAGIDYGYTF.

The chain has TRBV19 and TRBJ2-2; TRBD2 agrees at 10 bases. The CDR3 loop spans 18 amino acids. The germline V gene has CDR1 LNHDA and CDR2 SQIVND (reference sequence). V shed 5 bases and J 7 bases; nucleotides not matched to a gene: 16. The CDR3 reads CASSSASASGSRGGELFF. For the CDR3, the DNA is TGTGCCAGTAGTTCTGCCTCGGCTAGCGGGAGTCGAGGCGGGGAGCTGTTTTTT.

The chain is built from TRBV3-1 (or the pseudogene TRBV3-2) and TRBJ2-1; D remains unclear. The CDR3 length is 12 residues. Germline V gene data show CDR1 as LGHDT and CDR2 as YNNKEL (reference sequence). The germline V and J ends were trimmed by 2 bases and 9 bases, with 8 bases remaining between them. The CDR3 DNA is TGTGCCAGCAGCCAAAAGGCGGCTGAGCAGTTCTTC. This sequence encodes CASSQKAAEQFF.

The rearrangement uses TRBV7-2 and TRBJ2-7; 8 bases line up with TRBD1. V was clipped by 2 bases and J by 9 bases; unmatched bases: 6. Germline V gene lookup returns CDR1 SGHTA and CDR2 FQGNSA. The CDR3 is 13 residues long. The CDR3 sequence is CASSLLQGDVQYF. The CDR3 DNA sequence: TGTGCCAGCAGCTTACTACAGGGGGACGTGCAGTACTTC. Together with reference TRBV7-2 and TRBJ2-7, the CDR3 gives the full variable domain: GAGVSQSPSNKVTEKGKDVELRCDPISGHTALYWYRQSLGQGLEFLIYFQGNSAPDKSGLPSDRFSAERTGGSVSTLTIQRTQQEDSAVYLCASSLLQGDVQYFGPGTRLTVT.

The V call is TRBV15, the J call TRBJ2-1; 9 bases fit TRBD2. The CDR3 is 19 amino acids. V lost 0 bases to trimming and J lost 4 bases; unmatched junction nucleotides: 13. In germline, CDR1 is LNHNV, CDR2 YYDKDF (reference sequence). The CDR3 nucleotides read TGTGCCACCAGCAGAGATTTTGGTTCAGCGGGAGGTTATTACAATGAGCAGTTCTTC. As protein: CATSRDFGSAGGYYNEQFF. Full variable domain (outside the CDR3, taken from reference TRBV15 and TRBJ2-1): DAMVIQNPRYQVTQFGKPVTLSCSQTLNHNVMYWYQQKSSQAPKLLFHYYDKDFNNEADTPDNFQSRRPNTSFCFLDIRSPGLGDTAMYLCATSRDFGSAGGYYNEQFFGPGTRLTVL.

This clone turned up a few times. The chain links TRBV19 to TRBJ2-6; 7 nucleotides align to TRBD2. The CDR3 is made up of 15 amino acids. The V and J ends lost 2 bases and 12 bases, in that order; junction bases with no gene match: 10. Germline V gene sequence: CDR1 LNHDA, CDR2 SQIVND (reference sequence). In nucleotides, the CDR3 is TGTGCCAGTAGTATATGGGTGGGAGGGAGTCGCGTCCTGACTTTC. Amino acids: CASSIWVGGSRVLTF.

Here the CDR3 reads CASSPSGGGRENSPLHF. Here the CDR3 DNA reads TGTGCCAGCAGCCCATCTGGCGGTGGCAGGGAAAATTCACCCCTCCACTTT. This rearrangement joins TRBV5-4 to TRBJ1-6; D possibly corresponds to TRBD1 (5 bases). CDR3 length: 17 residues. V lost 4 bases and J lost 7, with 21 bases in between. Germline CDR1 reads SGHNT; CDR2 reads YYREEE (reference sequence).

The genes are TRBV6-2 or TRBV6-3 and TRBJ1-2; a weak D match, TRBD1 (5 bases). Germline CDR1 MNHEY, CDR2 SVGEGT. V was cut by 5 bases and J by 4 bases, with 14 bases left in between. The CDR3 covers 14 residues. The CDR3 loop reads CASSRGTEIYGYTF. The CDR3, as DNA: TGTGCCAGCAGTCGCGGGACGGAGATCTATGGCTACACCTTC.

With respect to this clone: Other DNA sequences of this sample code for an identical CDR3. The gene calls are TRBV7-2 and TRBJ1-2; weak D call: TRBD1 (6 bases). The CDR3 length is 14 residues. V was shortened by 1 base and J by 4 bases, with 10 bases between the two germline ends. CDR1 and CDR2 (germline): SGHTA, FQGNSA. CDR3 DNA sequence: TGTGCCAGCAGCTTAGGTCTACAGGGCTATGGCTACACCTTC. Translating gives CASSLGLQGYGYTF.

This clone was seen more than once but under ten times. The V call is TRBV9, the J call TRBJ1-4, with TRBD1 matching 9 bases. The germline V gene encodes CDR1 SGDLS and CDR2 YYNGEE. Trimming took 0 bases from V and 0 from J; bases not matched to a gene: 15. This CDR3 contains 21 residues. Here the CDR3 DNA reads TGTGCCAGCAGCGTAGTAGTTGCGGGGACAGGGTTGGTTCCAACTAATGAAAAACTGTTTTTT. Protein product: CASSVVVAGTGLVPTNEKLFF.

This clone occurred once. This chain connects TRBV5-1 to TRBJ2-7, with 9 bases fitting TRBD1. V dropped 0 bases and J dropped 5; count of bases not matched to a gene: 9. This CDR3 has 16 residues. Per the germline V gene, CDR1 is SGHRS and CDR2 is YFSETQ. The CDR3: CASSLGTGGVLDEQYF. The DNA of the CDR3 is TGCGCCAGCAGCTTGGGAACAGGGGGCGTTCTGGACGAGCAGTACTTC.

This clone came up once. The genes are TRBV23-1 and TRBJ1-2; no clear D. TRBV23-1 counts as an open reading frame of uncertain function. This CDR3 is 13 amino acids long. V was pared by 3 bases and J by 4 bases, with 9 bases between. For the CDR3, the DNA is TGCGCCAGCAGTCATATCAGCGTCTATGGCTACACCTTC. It yields the protein CASSHISVYGYTF.

V and J are TRBV15 and TRBJ1-3, with 7 bases that match TRBD1. Germline CDR1 reads LNHNV; CDR2 reads YYDKDF (reference sequence). With V trimmed by 0 bases and J by 0 bases, 8 bases remained unmatched. The CDR3 loop spans 18 amino acids. The CDR3 DNA reads as TGTGCCACCAGCAGAGATAAAACAGACAGGGTCTCTGGAAACACCATATATTTT. It specifies CATSRDKTDRVSGNTIYF.

The V call is TRBV5-1, the J call TRBJ2-2, with D perhaps TRBD2 (5 bases). Germline loops: CDR1 SGHRS, CDR2 YFSETQ. V was clipped by 2 bases and J by 2 bases, with 10 bases between them. The CDR3 loop spans 15 amino acids. CDR3 amino acids: CASSLSGENTGELFF. CDR3 DNA sequence: TGCGCCAGCAGCTTATCCGGGGAAAACACCGGGGAGCTGTTTTTT. Based on the CDR3 plus reference TRBV5-1 and TRBJ2-2, the full variable domain is KAGVTQTPRYLIKTRGQQVTLSCSPISGHRSVSWYQQTPGQGLQFLFEYFSETQRNKGNFPGRFSGRQFSNSRSEMNVSTLELGDSALYLCASSLSGENTGELFFGEGSRLTVL.

The CDR3 here is CASSSWGLAVTGELFF. The CDR3 DNA sequence: TGTGCCAGCAGTTCGTGGGGACTAGCGGTCACCGGGGAGCTGTTTTTT. This rearrangement joins TRBV6-5 to TRBJ2-2; 11 nucleotides line up with TRBD2. Looked up from germline, CDR1 is MNHEY and CDR2 is SVGAGI. The CDR3 runs 16 residues. The trim removed 4 bases at V and 4 bases at J, leaving 5 bases unmatched.

This clone was seen ten or more times. V is TRBV27 and J is TRBJ1-3; 7 nucleotides agree with TRBD1. The CDR3 consists of 15 residues. The V segment lost 3 bases and the J segment 1 base; nucleotides outside the gene matches: 3. CDR1 MNHEY and CDR2 SMNVEV come from the germline V gene (reference sequence). CDR3 bases: TGTGCCAGCAGTTTGGACAGGAATTCTGGAAACACCATATATTTT. Translating gives CASSLDRNSGNTIYF.